This entry features one T cell receptor (beta chain) sequence. The source of the sample is a study of blood T cell repertoires in COVID-19. In the study overall: Researchers got acute and convalescent COVID-19 samples from the United States, Italy and Spain. Sample material is recorded as cDNA or gDNA derived from T cells, B-cell-depleted T cells, or PBMCs.

Per the authors' pipeline: Cell counts per sample came from amplifying reference gene primers. Data came from immunoSEQ multiplex PCR; TCRdb stores just in-frame clones and leaves some out. The DNA gave D and trimming, while V, J and clone size come from that table. This sample has 20,000 to 25,000 clones, with roughly 80% found just once. Germline CDR1 SNHLY, CDR2 FYNNEI. The V and J ends lost 4 bases and 1 base, in that order; junction bases with no gene match: 6. The CDR3 loop spans 15 amino acids. This chain joins TRBV2 and TRBJ2-7; 8 nucleotides match TRBD1. Sequencing used peripheral blood. This clonotype was sampled from a woman of 80 years or more with acute or convalescent COVID-19. This CDR3 is CASSADRVGSYEQYF. Written as DNA, the CDR3 is TGTGCCAGCAGTGCGGACAGGGTGGGATCCTACGAGCAGTACTTC.